One and the same sample provided the 20 T cell receptor beta chains below, sequenced in a study of OX40 agonist ivuxolimab in advanced cancers. Libraries were prepared through the immunoSEQ multiplex PCR assay. TCRdb stores this immuneACCESS table with in-frame sequences only. Part of the clones is absent; in the studies checked, under half of the shortfall reflects unresolved V genes, and no reason is known for the rest. The sample yields about 80,000 clones; about nine tenths were counted once. The top ten constitute about 0.32% of the sample. The sample in question was CD4+ or CD8+ T cells sorted from blood, obtained in a trial of the OX40 agonist ivuxolimab. These receptors came from an adult with an advanced solid tumor such as melanoma, head and neck, liver or kidney cancer.

J is TRBJ1-2 and V is TRBV4-3; D not certain. Germline values: CDR1 LGHNA, CDR2 YSLEER. This CDR3 has 11 residues. V was trimmed by 5 bases and J by 9 bases, leaving 10 bases between them. Here the CDR3 DNA reads TGCGCCAGCAGCAATTCTAGGAGCTACACCTTC. This encodes CASSNSRSYTF.

This chain links TRBV27 with TRBJ1-6; 8 bases fit TRBD1. Germline CDR1 is MNHEY and CDR2 is SMNVEV (reference sequence). The junction had 9 bases not matched to a gene; V was cut back by 0 bases and J by 11 bases. This CDR3 contains 16 residues. Here the CDR3 reads CASSLSRGQGGPPLHF. The CDR3 coding sequence is TGTGCCAGCAGTTTATCCCGAGGACAGGGAGGACCACCCCTCCACTTT.

CDR3 sequence reads: CASSSTRTGTGLTGELFF. The CDR3 nucleotides are TGCGCCAGCAGCTCCACCCGAACCGGGACAGGGCTTACCGGGGAGCTGTTTTTT. The V and J genes are TRBV5-1 and TRBJ2-2; 9 bases are a match to TRBD1. Germline CDR1 reads SGHRS; CDR2 reads YFSETQ. V shed 3 bases, J shed 5 bases, and the junction held 14 bases outside the gene matches. The length of the CDR3 is 18 residues.

The V call is TRBV15, the J call TRBJ1-6; a possible D gene is TRBD1 (6 bases). Germline V gene sequence: CDR1 LNHNV, CDR2 YYDKDF (reference sequence). V gave up 2 bases and J gave up 10 bases, with 15 bases separating them. The CDR3 totals 15 residues. The CDR3 loop reads CATSRKQGESSPLHF. The CDR3 coding sequence is TGTGCCACCAGCAGAAAACAGGGTGAGAGCTCACCCCTCCACTTT. The full variable domain, rest sourced from reference TRBV15 and TRBJ1-6, is DAMVIQNPRYQVTQFGKPVTLSCSQTLNHNVMYWYQQKSSQAPKLLFHYYDKDFNNEADTPDNFQSRRPNTSFCFLDIRSPGLGDTAMYLCATSRKQGESSPLHFGNGTRLTVT.

In this sample, this clone turned up once. The rearrangement links TRBV4-1 to TRBJ1-5; D is ambiguous. Germline CDR1 MGHRA, CDR2 YSYEKL. Trimming shortened V by 1 base and J by 3 bases, and 10 bases separated the two germline ends. The CDR3 consists of 15 residues. The CDR3 sequence: CASSQGSGYNQPQHF. CDR3 DNA: TGCGCCAGCAGCCAAGGGTCGGGCTACAATCAGCCCCAGCATTTT.

This chain uses TRBV9 with TRBJ1-2; D not resolved. This CDR3 comprises 16 residues. Germline V gene sequence: CDR1 SGDLS, CDR2 YYNGEE. Deletions cut 4 bases from V and 3 bases from J, with 19 bases between. The CDR3 nucleotides read TGTGCCAGCAGCCCCCAGCCCGGAAGGGCCCACTATGGCTACACCTTC. Translating gives CASSPQPGRAHYGYTF. The whole variable domain, remainder taken from reference TRBV9 and TRBJ1-2, is DSGVTQTPKHLITATGQRVTLRCSPRSGDLSVYWYQQSLDQGLQFLIQYYNGEERAKGNILERFSAQQFPDLHSELNLSSLELGDSALYFCASSPQPGRAHYGYTFGSGTRLTVV.

This chain joins TRBV5-6 and TRBJ2-1; possibly TRBD1 or TRBD2 for D (6 bases each). Germline loops: CDR1 SGHDT, CDR2 YYEEEE. The CDR3 runs 16 residues. Trimming removed 4 bases at V and 2 bases at J, with 16 bases between. As DNA, the CDR3 is TGTGCCAGCAGCCTCCTCACAGGGAGGACCTACAATGAGCAGTTCTTC. Translated, it gives CASSLLTGRTYNEQFF.

CDR3 protein: CASSLAGANYEQYV. The CDR3 DNA is TGTGCCAGCAGCTTGGCGGGGGCCAACTACGAGCAGTACGTC. The V call is TRBV11-2, the J call TRBJ2-7; possible D gene TRBD2, 7 bases. V was shortened by 3 bases and J by 3 bases, with 12 bases between the two germline ends. CDR3 length: 14 residues. From germline, CDR1 is SGHAT and CDR2 FQNNGV.

The chain has TRBV5-1 and TRBJ2-1, with a tentative D call TRBD2 (5 bases). V was trimmed by 3 bases and J by 0 bases, leaving 13 bases between them. The CDR3 runs to 16 residues. CDR1 SGHRS and CDR2 YFSETQ come from the germline V gene. CDR3 in amino acids: CASSSLAASSYNEQFF. The DNA for the CDR3 is TGCGCCAGCAGCTCCCTAGCCGCTAGCTCCTACAATGAGCAGTTCTTC.

The chain combines TRBV5-1 with TRBJ2-3, with 9 bases lining up with TRBD1. CDR3 size: 16 residues. V shed 2 bases, J shed 3 bases, and the junction held 7 bases outside the gene matches. Germline CDR1 is SGHRS and CDR2 is YFSETQ. The CDR3 coding sequence is TGCGCCAGCAGCTTAACAGGGGGCGATCAAACAGATACGCAGTATTTT. Translated, it gives CASSLTGGDQTDTQYF.

This rearrangement joins TRBV9 to TRBJ1-6; D remains unclear. Germline V gene data show CDR1 as SGDLS and CDR2 as YYNGEE. The length of the CDR3 is 15 residues. Trimming left V 2 bases short and J 0 bases short, with 6 bases between. The CDR3 reads CASSVWDSYNSPLHF. CDR3 nucleotides: TGTGCCAGCAGCGTGTGGGACTCCTATAATTCACCCCTCCACTTT.

The chain recombines TRBV7-8 with TRBJ1-1; D perhaps matches TRBD1 (5 bases). The CDR3 has 16 amino acids. CDR1 is SGHVS and CDR2 is FQNEAQ in the germline V gene. Trimming removed 5 bases at V and 3 bases at J, with 19 bases between. The CDR3 is CASSARADGYYTEAFF. The CDR3 coding sequence is TGTGCCAGCAGCGCCAGGGCGGACGGTTATTACACTGAAGCTTTCTTT.

V usage is TRBV7-3 and J usage is TRBJ2-6; perhaps TRBD1 as D (5 bases). Germline V gene sequence: CDR1 SGHTA, CDR2 FQGTGA. V was clipped by 5 bases and J by 0 bases, with 11 bases between them. This CDR3 spans 16 amino acids. DNA for the CDR3: TGTGCCAGCAGCAAAGACAGCAACTCTGGGGCCAACGTCCTGACTTTC. Translated: CASSKDSNSGANVLTF. Together with reference TRBV7-3 and TRBJ2-6, the CDR3 gives the full variable domain: GAGVSQTPSNKVTEKGKYVELRCDPISGHTALYWYRQSLGQGPEFLIYFQGTGAADDSGLPNDRFFAVRPEGSVSTLKIQRTERGDSAVYLCASSKDSNSGANVLTFGAGSRLTVL.

This clone was found once. This chain links TRBV19 with TRBJ2-1; a possible D gene is TRBD1 (6 bases). The CDR3 sequence is 16 residues long. CDR1 is LNHDA, CDR2 SQIVND, per germline (reference sequence). V was pared by 4 bases and J by 0 bases, with 13 bases between. This chain's CDR3 is CASSTLTGSSYNEQFF. Written as DNA, the CDR3 is TGTGCCAGTAGTACCCTCACAGGGAGCTCCTACAATGAGCAGTTCTTC.

The rearrangement joins TRBV19 to TRBJ2-2; D not resolved. CDR3 length: 14 amino acids. CDR1 LNHDA and CDR2 SQIVND come from the germline V gene (reference sequence). V was shortened by 7 bases and J by 1 base, with 10 bases between the two germline ends. CDR3 sequence (DNA): TGTGCCAGTAAGGTCAGCCGGAACACCGGGGAGCTGTTTTTT. Translation gives CASKVSRNTGELFF. Variable domain in full (rest from reference TRBV19 and TRBJ2-2): DGGITQSPKYLFRKEGQNVTLSCEQNLNHDAMYWYRQDPGQGLRLIYYSQIVNDFQKGDIAEGYSVSREKKESFPLTVTSAQKNPTAFYLCASKVSRNTGELFFGEGSRLTVL.

The V call is TRBV6-5, the J call TRBJ2-7; maybe TRBD1 (6 bases). The CDR3 contains 13 residues. V lost 8 bases and J lost 4, with 15 bases in between. CDR1 is MNHEY and CDR2 is SVGAGI in the germline V gene. CDR3 in amino acids: CASDGTPSYEQYV. DNA of the CDR3: TGTGCCAGCGACGGGACACCCTCTTACGAGCAGTACGTC.

The chain is built from TRBV19 and TRBJ1-3; D gene ambiguous. V lost 5 bases, J lost 0 bases, and 8 bases lay in between. Per germline, CDR1 LNHDA and CDR2 SQIVND (reference sequence). The CDR3 is made up of 14 amino acids. CDR3 sequence reads: CASSQQSSGNTIYF. The CDR3 DNA reads TGTGCCAGTAGTCAACAGAGCTCTGGAAACACCATATATTTT.

This clone showed up just once. This chain connects TRBV7-9 to TRBJ2-6, with D unresolved. Trimming took 5 bases from V and 2 from J, leaving 13 bases between them. The CDR3 contains 16 residues. Looked up from germline, CDR1 is SEHNR and CDR2 is FQNEAQ (reference sequence). The CDR3 nucleotides are TGTGCCAGCAGCCAAGGTCAGTCTACTGGGGCCAACGTCCTGACTTTC. Its translation is CASSQGQSTGANVLTF.

This chain links TRBV25-1 with TRBJ1-4, with D perhaps matching TRBD1 (5 bases). Trimming left V 4 bases short and J 0 bases short, with 12 bases between. The CDR3 is 16 amino acids. Germline V CDR1 and CDR2: MGHDK, SYGVNS. CDR3 coding DNA: TGTGCCAGCAGTGGGAGGAGGGGTGCAACTAATGAAAAACTGTTTTTT. Protein: CASSGRRGATNEKLFF.

The chain recombines TRBV5-5 with TRBJ2-2; D unclear. Trimming pared 1 base from V and 6 bases from J, leaving 16 bases between. The CDR3 totals 16 residues. The germline gives CDR1 SGHKS, CDR2 YYEKEE (reference sequence). The chain's CDR3 is CASSLRVEPRAGELFF. For the CDR3, the DNA is TGTGCCAGCAGCTTGCGAGTGGAACCCCGAGCCGGGGAGCTGTTTTTT.